Each of the 10 T cell receptor beta chains below was sequenced from the same sample in a study of Ad26.COV2.S vaccination and SARS-CoV-2 variants listed by TCRdb under 2021. Preparation of the library involved the immunoSEQ multiplex PCR assay. TCRdb re-hosts the immuneACCESS table, in-frame sequences only. Its copies lack some clones; in the studies checked, an unresolved V gene accounts for under half of them, and the cause for the rest is not known. Recorded for this sample are fewer than 300,000 clones; over 75% of them occurred a single time. The top ten clonotypes cover about 3.5% of the sample. This specimen's treatment or condition label, per the study, means: about 20 received Ad26.COV2.S at low or high dose, single or two shots; 5 received placebo; per-sample allocation not given. Repertoires of vaccine and placebo recipients were sequenced from samples taken on day 63 after the first injection.

The starting material was peripheral blood, obtained in a trial of Ad26.COV2.S vaccine versus placebo. All receptors derive from a person aged 18 to 65 who received the Ad26.COV2.S COVID-19 vaccine or a placebo.

The chain joins TRBV4-1 to TRBJ2-1, with D unresolved. Germline V gene sequence: CDR1 MGHRA, CDR2 YSYEKL. The CDR3 is made up of 13 amino acids. V lost 5 bases to trimming and J lost 10 bases, with 15 bases between them. CDR3 DNA sequence: TGCGCCAGCAGCAAAGCGCTTGACTGGGAGCAGTTCTTC. Translation: CASSKALDWEQFF.

The chain combines TRBV19 with TRBJ2-7, with D possibly being TRBD2 (5 bases). The ends were cut back, 1 base at V and 6 bases at J, with 13 bases in the middle. The CDR3 is made up of 14 amino acids. Looked up from germline, CDR1 is LNHDA and CDR2 is SQIVND (reference sequence). The CDR3 here is CASSIAGQAGEQYF. CDR3 bases: TGTGCCAGTAGTATAGCCGGCCAGGCGGGCGAGCAGTACTTC.

CDR3 DNA sequence: TGTGCCAGCATGACGGAGAACACCGGGGAGCTGTTTTTT. As protein: CASMTENTGELFF. The V gene is TRBV25-1, the J gene TRBJ2-2; D is uncertain. The CDR3 extends over 13 amino acids. The V end lost 7 bases, the J end lost 1 base, and 7 bases lay between the germline ends. Germline V gene sequence: CDR1 MGHDK, CDR2 SYGVNS.

The chain uses TRBV6-5 and TRBJ1-6; 7 bases fit TRBD1. In germline, CDR1 is MNHEY, CDR2 SVGAGI. The CDR3 sequence is 14 residues long. Losses at the gene ends were 7 bases for V and 7 bases for J; bases not matched to a gene: 7. The CDR3: CASKLDRLNSPLHF. DNA of the CDR3: TGTGCCAGCAAACTGGACAGGTTAAATTCACCCCTCCACTTT.

The chain links TRBV9 to TRBJ2-1; 9 positions match TRBD2. CDR1 and CDR2 (germline): SGDLS, YYNGEE. This CDR3 contains 16 residues. V was clipped by 0 bases and J by 4 bases; unmatched bases: 5. In nucleotides, the CDR3 is TGTGCCAGCAGCGTAGCTTGGCGGGAGGGTTACAATGAGCAGTTCTTC. Translating gives CASSVAWREGYNEQFF.

This sequence joins TRBV5-1 and TRBJ1-2; unclear D gene. The ends were cut back, 6 bases at V and 7 bases at J, with 25 bases in the middle. Germline-derived CDR1 and CDR2 are SGHRS and YFSETQ. This CDR3 contains 16 residues. As DNA, the CDR3 is TGCGCCAGCACCCCGATGGGAGGATTTTCGGCAGTTGGCTACACCTTC. Its protein is CASTPMGGFSAVGYTF.

The genes are TRBV2 and TRBJ1-2; D is undetermined. Per the germline V gene, CDR1 is SNHLY and CDR2 is FYNNEI. The V gene lost 3 bases and the J gene lost 8 bases, with 16 bases spanning the gap. The CDR3 is made up of 14 amino acids. Here the CDR3 reads CASSDLQFPLGYTF. The CDR3 nucleotides read TGTGCCAGCAGTGATCTCCAGTTCCCGTTGGGCTACACCTTC. Full variable domain (missing parts from reference TRBV2 and TRBJ1-2): EPEVTQTPSHQVTQMGQEVILRCVPISNHLYFYWYRQILGQKVEFLVSFYNNEISEKSEIFDDQFSVERPDGSNFTLKIRSTKLEDSAMYFCASSDLQFPLGYTFGSGTRLTVV.

This clone appeared once. The V gene is TRBV4-1, the J gene TRBJ1-5; no definite D call. Looked up from germline, CDR1 is MGHRA and CDR2 is YSYEKL. This CDR3 has 17 amino acids. The ends were cut back, 0 bases at V and 2 bases at J, with 14 bases in the middle. The DNA of the CDR3 is TGCGCCAGCAGCCAAGAGTGGGCATTAGTAGGCAATCAGCCCCAGCATTTT. Translated, it gives CASSQEWALVGNQPQHF.

The chain carries TRBV7-9 and TRBJ2-2; a weak D match, TRBD1 (5 bases). V dropped 4 bases and J dropped 1 base, with 7 bases sitting between them. Germline CDR1 SEHNR, CDR2 FQNEAQ (reference sequence). The CDR3 totals 14 residues. This chain's CDR3 is CASSWQGNTGELFF. Here the CDR3 DNA reads TGTGCCAGCAGCTGGCAGGGGAACACCGGGGAGCTGTTTTTT.

The chain employs TRBV7-2 and TRBJ2-2; the D gene is possibly TRBD2 (6 bases). There are 16 residues in the CDR3. V lost 4 bases to trimming and J lost 0 bases, with 12 bases between them. Germline values: CDR1 SGHTA, CDR2 FQGNSA. This CDR3 is CASSYWGVANTGELFF. Written as DNA, the CDR3 is TGTGCCAGCAGCTATTGGGGGGTGGCGAACACCGGGGAGCTGTTTTTT.